The next 26 T cell receptor beta chains were all read from a single sample in a study of T cells in localized non-small cell lung cancer. Only in-frame clones appear in the TCRdb table, and some are missing; sequencing was by immunoSEQ multiplex PCR. Of about 43,000 clones listed, 91% are singletons. The material was PBMCs, obtained before any cancer treatment. The receptor set was obtained from a woman between 35 and 75 years old with stage II lung adenocarcinoma.

The chain carries TRBV7-9 and TRBJ2-4, with D possibly TRBD1 on 6 matching bases. Germline values: CDR1 SEHNR, CDR2 FQNEAQ (reference sequence). This CDR3 is 16 amino acids long. V was shortened by 0 bases and J by 3 bases, with 12 bases between the two germline ends. CDR3 nucleotide sequence: TGTGCCAGCAGCTTAGCCCCAGGGGATGGCAAAAACATTCAGTACTTC. Translated, it gives CASSLAPGDGKNIQYF. Looking up the rest from reference TRBV7-9 and TRBJ2-4 gives the full variable domain: DTGVSQNPRHKITKRGQNVTFRCDPISEHNRLYWYRQTLGQGPEFLTYFQNEAQLEKSRLLSDRFSAERPKGSFSTLEIQRTEQGDSAMYLCASSLAPGDGKNIQYFGAGTRLSVL.

The chain couples TRBV4-1 to TRBJ2-3; the match to TRBD2 covers 11 bases. This CDR3 has 18 amino acids. V lost 1 base to trimming and J lost 2 bases; unmatched junction nucleotides: 8. Germline values: CDR1 MGHRA, CDR2 YSYEKL. CDR3 DNA: TGCGCCAGCAGCCAAGTAGTCGCGACTAGCGGGACCACAGATACGCAGTATTTT. Encoded protein: CASSQVVATSGTTDTQYF.

This clone came up a few times. This rearrangement joins TRBV5-6 to TRBJ2-7, with D tentatively TRBD2 (7 bases). Trimming cost V 6 bases and J 2 bases, with 24 bases left between them. The CDR3 consists of 17 residues. Per the germline V gene, CDR1 is SGHDT and CDR2 is YYEEEE. The CDR3 is CASTPRGGGAITYEQYF. The DNA of the CDR3 is TGTGCCAGCACCCCACGGGGTGGGGGGGCGATCACCTACGAGCAGTACTTC.

The chain carries TRBV5-7 and TRBJ2-2; D may correspond to TRBD1 or TRBD2 (5 bases each). TRBV5-7 qualifies as an ORF whose function is uncertain. Trimming removed 7 bases from V and 2 bases from J, with 24 bases in between. The CDR3 runs 18 residues. DNA of the CDR3: TGTGCCAGCCTAATAAGACGCCGAGGGACCCTAAACACCGGGGAGCTGTTTTTT. It encodes CASLIRRRGTLNTGELFF.

The chain couples TRBV4-2 to TRBJ1-2; D is unclear. The CDR3 runs 16 residues. Per the germline V gene, CDR1 is LGHNA and CDR2 is YNFKEQ. The ends were cut back, 1 base at V and 8 bases at J, with 20 bases in the middle. The CDR3 protein is CASSQGVTRPARGYTF. Here the CDR3 DNA reads TGTGCCAGCAGCCAAGGGGTGACAAGGCCCGCGAGGGGCTACACCTTC.

The chain joins TRBV28 to TRBJ1-5; 7 positions agree with TRBD1. There are 18 residues in the CDR3. Germline CDR1 MDHEN, CDR2 SYDVKM. The trim removed 5 bases at V and 0 bases at J, leaving 13 bases unmatched. The CDR3 DNA sequence: TGTGCCAGCAGTCCCCCTCGACAGGGTGACTTTAGCAATCAGCCCCAGCATTTT. Encoded protein: CASSPPRQGDFSNQPQHF.

J is TRBJ1-5 and V is TRBV6-1, with D perhaps TRBD1 (5 bases). Deletions cut 4 bases from V and 3 bases from J, with 10 bases between. Germline V gives CDR1 MNHNS, CDR2 SASEGT. The CDR3 totals 14 residues. In nucleotides, the CDR3 is TGTGCCAGCAGTGCGGCAGGGTTCAATCAGCCCCAGCATTTT. As protein: CASSAAGFNQPQHF.

This chain connects TRBV6-5 to TRBJ1-2, with a weak D call TRBD1 (5 bases). This CDR3 region has 12 residues. Deletions cut 5 bases from V and 8 bases from J, with 12 bases between. From germline, CDR1 is MNHEY and CDR2 SVGAGI. The DNA of the CDR3 is TGTGCCAGCAGTGGGACTGCTGGAGGCTACACCTTC. This sequence encodes CASSGTAGGYTF.

The chain recombines TRBV6-1 with TRBJ2-2, with 9 bases fitting TRBD2. Germline trimming cut 6 bases from V and 4 bases from J; bases unmatched to any gene: 6. This CDR3 region has 15 residues. Germline V gene data show CDR1 as MNHNS and CDR2 as SASEGT. The CDR3 DNA reads TGTGCCAGCAGGGGGGGACTAGCAGCCACCGGGGAGCTGTTTTTT. It is translated as CASRGGLAATGELFF.

CDR3 residues: CASSLWETGELFF. CDR3 DNA: TGCGCCAGCAGCTTGTGGGAAACCGGGGAGCTGTTTTTT. The V call is TRBV5-1, the J call TRBJ2-2; no clear D. This CDR3 contains 13 residues. Looked up from germline, CDR1 is SGHRS and CDR2 is YFSETQ. The V and J ends lost 1 base and 5 bases respectively, with 6 bases between them.

This clone was recorded a few times. V and J are TRBV5-4 and TRBJ2-7; unclear D gene. The germline V and J ends were trimmed by 6 bases and 2 bases, with 15 bases remaining between them. This CDR3 is 14 amino acids long. The V gene's germline CDR1 is SGHNT and CDR2 YYREEE (reference sequence). The DNA for the CDR3 is TGTGCCAGCAACTCCAAGGGTACTCCCTACGAGCAGTACTTC. It specifies CASNSKGTPYEQYF.

This rearrangement joins TRBV9 to TRBJ1-6; D gene uncertain. CDR3 length: 14 residues. CDR1 is SGDLS, CDR2 YYNGEE, per germline. Trimming shortened V by 0 bases and J by 9 bases, and 10 bases separated the two germline ends. The CDR3 DNA sequence: TGTGCCAGCAGCGTAGTACCCTCAGGTTCACCCCTCCACTTT. Translating gives CASSVVPSGSPLHF.

The CDR3 loop reads CSVGQGPGTEAFF. CDR3 sequence (DNA): TGCAGCGTCGGACAGGGGCCGGGGACTGAAGCTTTCTTT. The chain recombines TRBV29-1 with TRBJ1-1; 9 bases match TRBD1. J lost 5 bases, V lost 6 bases, and 7 bases had no gene match. The CDR3 covers 13 residues. The germline CDR1 and CDR2 sequences are SQVTM and ANQGSEA.

This chain joins TRBV13 and TRBJ2-5; no clear D gene. The germline gives CDR1 PRHDT, CDR2 FYEKMQ (reference sequence). V shed 3 bases and J shed 5 bases, with 13 bases lying between them. CDR3 length: 14 amino acids. CDR3 DNA sequence: TGTGCCAGCAGCTTGAGTGTTATGGAGGAGACCCAGTACTTC. Protein: CASSLSVMEETQYF.

The table lists this clone with a count of one. CDR3 DNA sequence: TGTGCCATCAGTGAGTTGGGCAGGGGGGCTGCTGAAGCTTTCTTT. Its translation is CAISELGRGAAEAFF. J is TRBJ1-1 and V is TRBV10-3; 7 bases align to TRBD1. Looked up from germline, CDR1 is ENHRY and CDR2 is SYGVKD. J lost 6 bases, V lost 1 base, and 8 bases had no gene match. CDR3 length equals 15 residues.

The chain combines TRBV18 with TRBJ2-2; tentative D call: TRBD1 (7 bases). The CDR3 is 15 residues long. Germline V gives CDR1 KGHSH, CDR2 LQKENI. Trimming cost V 5 bases and J 0 bases, with 10 bases left between them. The CDR3 spells CASSGGGTNTGELFF. As DNA, the CDR3 is TGTGCCAGCTCAGGAGGGGGCACGAACACCGGGGAGCTGTTTTTT.

The rearrangement joins TRBV28 to TRBJ2-6; D unresolved. V was clipped by 6 bases and J by 1 base, with 10 bases between them. The CDR3 sequence is 15 residues long. Looked up from germline, CDR1 is MDHEN and CDR2 is SYDVKM. The CDR3 nucleotides read TGTGCCAGCAGCCAGCCCCTATCTGGGGCCAACGTCCTGACTTTC. Protein product: CASSQPLSGANVLTF.

The CDR3 DNA sequence: TGTGCCAGCAGTTTACCGGGGACTTATAATTCACCCCTCCACTTT. Translation gives CASSLPGTYNSPLHF. The chain carries TRBV28 and TRBJ1-6, with D tentatively TRBD1 (5 bases). V was cut by 2 bases and J by 4 bases, with 9 bases left in between. Per germline, CDR1 MDHEN and CDR2 SYDVKM. The CDR3 runs to 15 residues.

This chain uses TRBV11-3 with TRBJ2-3; 15 nucleotides line up with TRBD2. The ends lost 1 base at V and 6 bases at J; junction bases unmatched: 5. CDR1 SGHNT and CDR2 YENEEA come from the germline V gene. CDR3 length: 17 residues. CDR3 nucleotide sequence: TGTGCCAGCAGCTTAGGAGGGACTAGCGGGGGGACCGATACGCAGTATTTT. This sequence encodes CASSLGGTSGGTDTQYF.

This chain connects TRBV28 to TRBJ2-4; 7 nucleotides agree with TRBD2. CDR3 length equals 14 residues. Trimming removed 10 bases from V and 7 bases from J; junction bases left unmatched: 13. Germline CDR1 and CDR2: MDHEN and SYDVKM. The CDR3 loop is CATTQGGSTNIQYF. The CDR3 coding sequence is TGTGCCACCACACAAGGCGGGAGTACTAACATTCAGTACTTC. Using reference TRBV28 and TRBJ2-4 for the parts outside the CDR3, the full variable domain is DVKVTQSSRYLVKRTGEKVFLECVQDMDHENMFWYRQDPGLGLRLIYFSYDVKMKEKGDIPEGYSVSREKKERFSLILESASTNQTSMYLCATTQGGSTNIQYFGAGTRLSVL.

A single count supports this clone. The gene calls are TRBV5-1 and TRBJ1-6; TRBD1 aligns across 7 bases. J lost 7 bases, V lost 0 bases, and 4 bases had no gene match. Germline V gives CDR1 SGHRS, CDR2 YFSETQ. The CDR3 length is 15 residues. The DNA for the CDR3 is TGCGCCAGCAGCTTGGAGGGGGCCGAGAATTCACCCCTCCACTTT. Protein: CASSLEGAENSPLHF.

This clone was seen just once. This chain connects TRBV18 to TRBJ1-1, with D possibly TRBD1 on 6 matching bases. Trimming left V 6 bases short and J 0 bases short, with 14 bases between. CDR1 and CDR2 from the germline V gene are KGHSH and LQKENI. The CDR3 is made up of 15 amino acids. CDR3 sequence: CASSSLGHMNTEAFF. The CDR3 DNA reads as TGTGCCAGCTCCTCGTTGGGACATATGAACACTGAAGCTTTCTTT. The whole variable domain, remainder taken from reference TRBV18 and TRBJ1-1, is NAGVMQNPRHLVRRRGQEARLRCSPMKGHSHVYWYRQLPEEGLKFMVYLQKENIIDESGMPKERFSAEFPKEGPSILRIQQVVRGDSAAYFCASSSLGHMNTEAFFGQGTRLTVV.

The chain uses TRBV5-1 and TRBJ2-1, with no clear D. CDR3 length: 13 amino acids. Trimming took off 0 bases at V and 6 bases at J, with 7 bases between the two ends. Germline assignment: CDR1 SGHRS and CDR2 YFSETQ. The CDR3, as DNA: TGCGCCAGCAGCTTGGGGATCCTCAATGAGCAGTTCTTC. Its protein product is CASSLGILNEQFF. Together with reference TRBV5-1 and TRBJ2-1, the CDR3 gives the full variable domain: KAGVTQTPRYLIKTRGQQVTLSCSPISGHRSVSWYQQTPGQGLQFLFEYFSETQRNKGNFPGRFSGRQFSNSRSEMNVSTLELGDSALYLCASSLGILNEQFFGPGTRLTVL.

The chain combines TRBV27 with TRBJ2-3; D remains unclear. Trimming stripped 4 bases from V and 2 bases from J, with 1 base between. The CDR3 sequence is 11 residues long. CDR1 and CDR2 (germline): MNHEY, SMNVEV (reference sequence). DNA of the CDR3: TGTGCCAGCAGTTCCACAGATACGCAGTATTTT. Translation gives CASSSTDTQYF.

The V gene is TRBV5-3, the J gene TRBJ1-6; a possible D gene is TRBD1 (6 bases). Being an ORF, TRBV5-3 has a function that is uncertain. This CDR3 contains 16 residues. Trimming removed 0 bases from V and 8 bases from J, with 15 bases in between. The CDR3 reads CARSLDSGGPDSPLHF. Here the CDR3 DNA reads TGTGCCAGAAGCTTGGATTCTGGGGGGCCGGATTCACCCCTCCACTTT.

This rearrangement joins TRBV15 to TRBJ1-1; D gene ambiguous. CDR1 is LNHNV and CDR2 is YYDKDF in the germline V gene (reference sequence). V lost 2 bases and J 2 bases, leaving 6 bases between the germline ends. CDR3 length: 13 amino acids. The CDR3 sequence: CATSRSSNTEAFF. CDR3 DNA: TGTGCCACCAGCAGATCCAGTAACACTGAAGCTTTCTTT.